This T cell receptor (beta chain) comes out of a study of shared T cell receptors in the human thymus. The germline V gene encodes CDR1 MGHRA and CDR2 YSYEKL. The CDR3 spans 22 residues. V lost 0 bases, J lost 0 bases, and 20 bases stayed unmatched. In this sample, this clone turned up a few times. The data were produced by immunoSEQ multiplex PCR, yet TCRdb's version contains in-frame clones alone and is incomplete. There are hundreds of thousands of clones in the sample; over 75% occur only once, and under 0.01% lies in the top ten. The data also belong to a second study, concerning human thymus T cells. From that study: Donors consisted of healthy Finnish infants (having corrective surgery for congenital heart defects). Corrective heart surgery yielded resections, and these provided the thymus tissue. Apparent skewing of V and J gene usage characterized both thymic and blood repertoires. Thymic repertoires overlap heavily among unrelated individuals, related research has reported.

This sequence was found in a boy under two years old with a congenital heart defect. The chain has TRBV4-1 and TRBJ1-5; 7 nucleotides match TRBD1. The sequenced sample consisted of thymocytes. The CDR3: CASSQESNGKGTVLYSNQPQHF. CDR3 DNA sequence: TGCGCCAGCAGCCAAGAGTCGAACGGGAAAGGGACAGTGTTGTATAGCAATCAGCCCCAGCATTTT.